The entry below describes one T cell receptor (beta chain). The antigen remains unidentified. V shed 0 bases and J 4 bases; nucleotides not matched to a gene: 6. The CDR3 length is 16 residues. From germline, CDR1 is MNHEY and CDR2 SVGAGI. The sample's time point: neoterminal ileum biopsy at postoperative endoscopy, about 6 months after surgery. The data originate from a study of T cell repertoires in ileal Crohn's disease. Study observations and caveats: Clonality above 26.8% at surgery always came with endoscopic recurrence.

TCRdb's copy holds only in-frame clones and misses some; the assay was immunoSEQ multiplex PCR. This sample has 7,200 or so clones; approximately 77% occur once, and the top ten carry 7.5% to 10%. The clonotype was recovered from an adult with Crohn's disease. The sequencing sample was made of ileal tissue. The chain carries TRBV6-5 and TRBJ1-2, with 9 bases lining up with TRBD1. The CDR3 reads CASSYSGTGRAYGYTF. The CDR3 DNA reads TGTGCCAGCAGTTACTCGGGGACAGGGCGTGCCTATGGCTACACCTTC.